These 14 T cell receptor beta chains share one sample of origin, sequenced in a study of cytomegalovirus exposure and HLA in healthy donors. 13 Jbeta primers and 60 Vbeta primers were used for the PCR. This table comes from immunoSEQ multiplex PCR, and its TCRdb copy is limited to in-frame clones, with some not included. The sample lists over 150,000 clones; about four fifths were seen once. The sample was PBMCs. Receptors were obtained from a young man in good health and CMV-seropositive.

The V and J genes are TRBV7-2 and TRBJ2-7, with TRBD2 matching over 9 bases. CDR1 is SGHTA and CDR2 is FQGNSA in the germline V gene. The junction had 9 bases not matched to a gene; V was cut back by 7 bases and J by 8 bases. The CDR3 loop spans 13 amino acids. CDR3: CASTRAGGQQQYF. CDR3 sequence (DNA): TGTGCCAGCACCAGGGCGGGGGGGCAACAGCAGTACTTC.

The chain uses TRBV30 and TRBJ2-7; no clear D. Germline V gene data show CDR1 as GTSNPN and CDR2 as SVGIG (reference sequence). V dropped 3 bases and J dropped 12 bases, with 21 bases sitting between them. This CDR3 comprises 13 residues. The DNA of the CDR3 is TGTGCCTGGAGCGCCGACCTCACAGCTTCCGGGTACTTC. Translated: CAWSADLTASGYF.

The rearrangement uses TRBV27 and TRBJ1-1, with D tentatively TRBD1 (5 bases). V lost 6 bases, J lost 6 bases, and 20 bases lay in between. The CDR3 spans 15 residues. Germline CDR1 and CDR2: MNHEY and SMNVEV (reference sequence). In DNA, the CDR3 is TGTGCCAGCAGGGGCTCCGGGGCAGGAGGGTCTGAAGCTTTCTTT. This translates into CASRGSGAGGSEAFF.

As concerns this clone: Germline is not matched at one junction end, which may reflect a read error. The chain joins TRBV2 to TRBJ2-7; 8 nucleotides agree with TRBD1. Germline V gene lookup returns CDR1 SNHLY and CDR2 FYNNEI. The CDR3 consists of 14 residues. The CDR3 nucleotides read TGTGCTAGCAAGGGACAGGTTGTTTCCTACGAGCAGTACTTC. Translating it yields CASKGQVVSYEQYF.

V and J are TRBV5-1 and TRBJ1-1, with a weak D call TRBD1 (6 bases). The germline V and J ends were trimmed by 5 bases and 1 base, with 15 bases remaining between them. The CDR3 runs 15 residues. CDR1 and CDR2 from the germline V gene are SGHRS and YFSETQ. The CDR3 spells CASRVNDRSNTEAFF. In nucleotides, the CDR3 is TGCGCCAGCAGAGTCAATGACAGGTCGAACACTGAAGCTTTCTTT.

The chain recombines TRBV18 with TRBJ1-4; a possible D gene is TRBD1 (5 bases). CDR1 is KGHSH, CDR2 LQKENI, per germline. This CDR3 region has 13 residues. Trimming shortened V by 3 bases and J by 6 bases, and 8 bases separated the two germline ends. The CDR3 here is CASSPGEDEKLFF. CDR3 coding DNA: TGTGCCAGCTCACCGGGGGAGGATGAAAAACTGTTTTTT.

The CDR3 DNA reads TGTCTACCCGCTGAAGCTTTCTTT. This codes for CLPAEAFF. The gene calls are TRBV21-1 and TRBJ1-1. TRBV21-1 is recorded as a pseudogene. The CDR3 runs to 8 residues.

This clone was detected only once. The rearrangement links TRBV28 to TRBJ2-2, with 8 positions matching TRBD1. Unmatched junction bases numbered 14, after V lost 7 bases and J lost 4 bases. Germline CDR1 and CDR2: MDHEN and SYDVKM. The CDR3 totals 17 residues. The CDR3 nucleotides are TGTGCCAGCAAACCTACGGACAGGGAACTAGGCACCGGGGAGCTGTTTTTT. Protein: CASKPTDRELGTGELFF.

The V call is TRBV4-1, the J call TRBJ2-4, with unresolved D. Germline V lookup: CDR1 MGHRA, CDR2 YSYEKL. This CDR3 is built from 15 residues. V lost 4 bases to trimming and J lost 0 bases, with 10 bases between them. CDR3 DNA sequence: TGCGCCAGCAGCCCGAGCCCCCAAGCCAAAAACATTCAGTACTTC. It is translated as CASSPSPQAKNIQYF.

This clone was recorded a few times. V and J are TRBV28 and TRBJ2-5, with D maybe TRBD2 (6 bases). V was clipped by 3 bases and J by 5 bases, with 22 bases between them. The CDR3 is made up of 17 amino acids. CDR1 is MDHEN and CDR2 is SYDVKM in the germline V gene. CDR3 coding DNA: TGTGCCAGCAGTTTTTTCCTAACGGGACTCCCGGCGGAGACCCAGTACTTC. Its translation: CASSFFLTGLPAETQYF.

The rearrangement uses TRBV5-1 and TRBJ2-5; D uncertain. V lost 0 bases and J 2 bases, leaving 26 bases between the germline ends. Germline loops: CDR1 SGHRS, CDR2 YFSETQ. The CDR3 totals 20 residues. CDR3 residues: CASSLGKVDTTFRMQETQYF. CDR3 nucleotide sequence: TGCGCCAGCAGCTTGGGAAAGGTCGATACTACATTCCGGATGCAAGAGACCCAGTACTTC.

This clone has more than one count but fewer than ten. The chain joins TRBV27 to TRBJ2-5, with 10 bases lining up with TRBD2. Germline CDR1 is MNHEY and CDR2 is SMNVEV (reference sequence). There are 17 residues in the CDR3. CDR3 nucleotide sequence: TGTGCTGCCAGCAGTATCAGCGGGAGGGGGTACCAAGAGACCCAGTACTTC. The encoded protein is CAASSISGRGYQETQYF.

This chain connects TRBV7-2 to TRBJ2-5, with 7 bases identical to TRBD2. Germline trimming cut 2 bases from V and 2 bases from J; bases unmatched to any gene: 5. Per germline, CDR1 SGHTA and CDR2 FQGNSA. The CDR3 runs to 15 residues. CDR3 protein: CASSLRAGLQETQYF. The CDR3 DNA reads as TGTGCCAGCAGCTTAAGGGCGGGACTACAAGAGACCCAGTACTTC.

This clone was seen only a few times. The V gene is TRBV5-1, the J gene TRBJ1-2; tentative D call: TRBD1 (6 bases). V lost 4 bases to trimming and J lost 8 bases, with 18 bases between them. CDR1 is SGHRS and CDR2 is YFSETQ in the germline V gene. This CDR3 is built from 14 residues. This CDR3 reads CASSRDRSPSGYTF. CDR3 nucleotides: TGCGCCAGCAGCCGTGACAGGTCGCCAAGCGGCTACACCTTC.